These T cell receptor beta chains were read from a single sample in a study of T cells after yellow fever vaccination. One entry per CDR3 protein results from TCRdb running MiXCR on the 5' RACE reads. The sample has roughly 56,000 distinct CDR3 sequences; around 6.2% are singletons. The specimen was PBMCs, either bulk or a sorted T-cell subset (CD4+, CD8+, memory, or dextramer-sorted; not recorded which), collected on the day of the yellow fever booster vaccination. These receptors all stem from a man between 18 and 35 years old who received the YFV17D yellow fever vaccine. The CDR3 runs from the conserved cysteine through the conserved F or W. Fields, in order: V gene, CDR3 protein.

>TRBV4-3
CASSQGQGAGGELFF
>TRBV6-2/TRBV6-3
CASTMTGYNEQFF
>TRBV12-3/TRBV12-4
CASSWGFYEQYF
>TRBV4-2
CASSPRAGNNEQFF
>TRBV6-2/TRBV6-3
CASSFSDGGEYGYTF
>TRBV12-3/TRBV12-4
CASSLWNTGELFF
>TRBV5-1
CASSSTGTGSETQYF
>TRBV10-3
CAISDRGGLSSYEQYF
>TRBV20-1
CSARVPGQGLGYGYTF
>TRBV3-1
CASSHRAGELFF
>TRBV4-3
CASSQRLAGGSYEQYF
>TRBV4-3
CASSPGYGDTEAFF
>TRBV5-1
CASSLSGVRYGYTF
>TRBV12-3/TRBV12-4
CASSFGTGGMNQPQHF
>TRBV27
CASRERIRTGELFF
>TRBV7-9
CASSPSGGALLDTQYF
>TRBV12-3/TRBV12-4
CASMDATGELFF
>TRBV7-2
CASSFGVNYGYTF
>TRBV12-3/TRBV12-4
CASSFRQGPDTQYF
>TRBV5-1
CASSLRSSYNEQFF
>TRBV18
CASSPTSKQETQYF
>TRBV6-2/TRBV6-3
CASSYISVSGGHEQFF
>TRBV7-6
CASSLAGGPWQEQYF